This passage covers 28 T cell receptor beta chains from one sample sequenced in a study of identical twins. Via MiXCR, TCRdb re-called the 5' RACE reads, giving one row per CDR3 protein. The data contain about 160,000 distinct CDR3 sequences, roughly 3.2% of them singletons. The specimen was memory T cells sorted from blood. The receptors were sampled from a man between 18 and 35 years old in good health.

This clonotype was recorded many times. The chain uses TRBV2 and TRBJ2-1, with TRBD2 matching over 7 bases. CDR1 and CDR2 from the germline V gene are SNHLY and FYNNEI. The length of the CDR3 is 13 residues. The DNA for the CDR3 is TGTGCGAGGGCTAGCGGTTCCTACAATGAGCAGTTCTTC. It encodes CARASGSYNEQFF.

This clonotype was detected ten times or more. This chain connects TRBV9 to TRBJ2-1, with D unresolved. The CDR3 totals 15 residues. With 2 bases removed from V and 0 bases from J, the gap between germline ends came to 9 bases. The germline V gene has CDR1 SGDLS and CDR2 YYNGEE. CDR3 sequence (DNA): TGTGCCAGCAGCGTGCGCTCGAGCTCCTACAATGAGCAGTTCTTC. It encodes CASSVRSSSYNEQFF.

This clonotype came up many times. The V and J genes are TRBV5-6 and TRBJ2-3, with a weak D call TRBD2 (5 bases). Germline V gene data show CDR1 as SGHDT and CDR2 as YYEEEE. V lost 2 bases and J 6 bases, leaving 10 bases between the germline ends. This CDR3 comprises 13 residues. CDR3 loop: CASSLRPGDTQYF. The DNA for the CDR3 is TGTGCCAGCAGCTTACGGCCGGGGGATACGCAGTATTTT. The full variable domain, rest sourced from reference TRBV5-6 and TRBJ2-3, is DAGVTQSPTHLIKTRGQQVTLRCSPKSGHDTVSWYQQALGQGPQFIFQYYEEEERQRGNFPDRFSGHQFPNYSSELNVNALLLGDSALYLCASSLRPGDTQYFGPGTRLTVL.

This clonotype was observed many times. The chain carries TRBV6-1 and TRBJ1-1; D is uncertain. The CDR3 runs 13 residues. Germline lookup yields CDR1 MNHNS and CDR2 SASEGT. Deletions cut 4 bases from V and 3 bases from J, with 9 bases between. CDR3 loop: CASSAAGYTEAFF. The DNA of the CDR3 is TGTGCCAGCAGTGCAGCGGGGTACACTGAAGCTTTCTTT.

This clonotype was seen a single time. This may be a read error, as it is one base from a much larger clone. This chain connects TRBV28 to TRBJ2-3; D gene ambiguous. V was cut by 3 bases and J by 10 bases, with 14 bases left in between. The CDR3 spans 13 residues. Germline V gives CDR1 MDHEN, CDR2 SYDVKM. Written as DNA, the CDR3 is TGTGCCAGCAGTTTGGTAACAGTTGATTCGCAGTATTTT. It codes for CASSLVTVDSQYF.

This clonotype was found many times. The chain uses TRBV7-9 and TRBJ2-5; 9 bases line up with TRBD2. This CDR3 has 15 amino acids. Looked up from germline, CDR1 is SEHNR and CDR2 is FQNEAQ (reference sequence). Trimming at V came to 5 bases and at J to 2 bases, leaving 6 bases not matched to a gene. The CDR3 bases are TGTGCCAGCAGCCTTAGCGGGAGTAAACAAGAGACCCAGTACTTC. This translates into CASSLSGSKQETQYF.

This clonotype was seen at least ten times. The chain recombines TRBV20-1 with TRBJ2-7; 11 bases map to TRBD2. Germline CDR1 is DFQATT and CDR2 is SNEGSKA (reference sequence). The V and J ends lost 5 bases and 5 bases, in that order; junction bases with no gene match: 8. The CDR3 is 14 amino acids. The CDR3: CSALGSGRAHEQYF. DNA for the CDR3: TGCAGTGCTCTCGGTAGCGGGAGGGCCCACGAGCAGTACTTC.

The chain is built from TRBV19 and TRBJ1-2; D call uncertain. CDR1 is LNHDA, CDR2 SQIVND, per germline (reference sequence). V was pared by 7 bases and J by 9 bases, with 9 bases between. This CDR3 is built from 10 residues. The CDR3 reads CASKGSRYTF. In DNA, the CDR3 is TGTGCCAGTAAGGGTAGTCGCTACACCTTC.

This clonotype was detected ten times or more. The chain couples TRBV5-5 to TRBJ2-7; a possible D gene is TRBD1 (6 bases). Trimming left V 4 bases short and J 5 bases short, with 19 bases between. The CDR3 consists of 15 residues. Germline values: CDR1 SGHKS, CDR2 YYEKEE (reference sequence). In DNA form, the CDR3 reads TGTGCCAGCAGCCGAGCTCGACAGGATGGTCACGAGCAGTACTTC. Its protein product is CASSRARQDGHEQYF.

This clonotype came up many times. V is TRBV29-1 and J is TRBJ2-1; 7 bases are a match to TRBD1. Germline V gene lookup returns CDR1 SQVTM and CDR2 ANQGSEA. The CDR3 extends over 11 amino acids. V shed 7 bases, J shed 8 bases, and the junction held 5 bases outside the gene matches. The CDR3 sequence is CSGNRGDEQFF. In DNA, the CDR3 is TGCAGCGGAAACAGGGGCGATGAGCAGTTCTTC.

Ten or more counts support this clonotype. The chain uses TRBV10-3 and TRBJ2-1, with D possibly called TRBD1 or TRBD2 (5 bases each). The CDR3 loop spans 12 amino acids. Germline values: CDR1 ENHRY, CDR2 SYGVKD. V lost 7 bases and J 10 bases, leaving 14 bases between the germline ends. CDR3: CAIMRGDQEQFF. The CDR3 nucleotides read TGTGCCATCATGAGGGGCGATCAAGAGCAGTTCTTC.

This clonotype was counted at least ten times. V is TRBV24-1 and J is TRBJ2-3; D might be TRBD1 or TRBD2, each matching 5 bases. This CDR3 comprises 14 residues. Trimming took off 3 bases at V and 13 bases at J, with 19 bases between the two ends. Germline V gene lookup returns CDR1 KGHDR and CDR2 SFDVKD. The CDR3 sequence is CATSDLPGTPRKYF. The CDR3 nucleotides read TGTGCCACCAGTGATCTGCCCGGGACCCCACGAAAGTATTTT.

This clonotype was counted many times. The chain couples TRBV7-2 to TRBJ1-4, with a possible D match to TRBD1 (5 bases). The V and J ends lost 1 base and 5 bases respectively, with 11 bases between them. This CDR3 has 15 residues. Germline V lookup: CDR1 SGHTA, CDR2 FQGNSA. The DNA for the CDR3 is TGTGCCAGCAGCTTAGTAGGCAGGGAAAATGAAAAACTGTTTTTT. Its translation: CASSLVGRENEKLFF. Full variable domain (missing parts from reference TRBV7-2 and TRBJ1-4): GAGVSQSPSNKVTEKGKDVELRCDPISGHTALYWYRQSLGQGLEFLIYFQGNSAPDKSGLPSDRFSAERTGGSVSTLTIQRTQQEDSAVYLCASSLVGRENEKLFFGSGTQLSVL.

This clonotype was observed at least ten times. The chain couples TRBV9 to TRBJ1-4; D is possibly TRBD1 (6 bases). Germline CDR1 is SGDLS and CDR2 is YYNGEE. There are 13 residues in the CDR3. Trimming shortened V by 3 bases and J by 8 bases, and 11 bases separated the two germline ends. As DNA, the CDR3 is TGTGCCAGCAGCGGCCTTACAGGGGAAAAACTGTTTTTT. Translation gives CASSGLTGEKLFF.

In the case of this clonotype: The junction and the germline gene differ at one end; a read error may be behind it. The chain recombines TRBV20-1 with TRBJ2-1, with D maybe TRBD2 (6 bases). The CDR3 totals 11 residues. CDR1 and CDR2 from the germline V gene are DFQATT and SNEGSKA (reference sequence). DNA for the CDR3: TGTGGAGGGAGGAGCCTCAATGAGCAGTTCTTC. This sequence encodes CGGRSLNEQFF.

This clonotype was seen many times. This sequence joins TRBV20-1 and TRBJ2-1, with 8 nucleotides matching TRBD2. The V gene's germline CDR1 is DFQATT and CDR2 SNEGSKA (reference sequence). Trimming at V came to 7 bases and at J to 2 bases, leaving 4 bases not matched to a gene. CDR3 size: 13 residues. The CDR3 loop is CSVTSGTYNEQFF. The DNA of the CDR3 is TGCAGTGTAACTAGCGGAACCTACAATGAGCAGTTCTTC.

This sequence joins TRBV6-4 and TRBJ2-7; no firm D call. This CDR3 region has 10 residues. CDR1 is MRHNA, CDR2 SNTAGT, per germline. V lost 8 bases and J 6 bases, leaving 8 bases between the germline ends. CDR3 region: CASPDFEQYV. The CDR3 DNA sequence: TGTGCCAGCCCCGATTTCGAGCAGTACGTC.

This clonotype was found a few times. The chain employs TRBV6-6 and TRBJ2-5; D is unresolved. V was clipped by 6 bases and J by 5 bases, with 7 bases between them. Germline V gene data show CDR1 as MNHNY and CDR2 as SVGAGI (reference sequence). The CDR3 length is 11 residues. The CDR3 DNA follows: TGTGCCAGCAGGGGGTGGGAGACCCAGTACTTC. Translated, it gives CASRGWETQYF.

This clonotype was found many times. The chain links TRBV5-1 to TRBJ2-1; D gene ambiguous. The germline CDR1 and CDR2 sequences are SGHRS and YFSETQ. This CDR3 is built from 15 residues. V shed 4 bases and J shed 4 bases, with 15 bases lying between them. The CDR3: CASSPETGQYNEQFF. CDR3 coding DNA: TGCGCCAGCAGCCCGGAGACGGGTCAATACAATGAGCAGTTCTTC.

There are many counts of this clonotype. The chain carries TRBV5-1 and TRBJ2-5, with 8 bases lining up with TRBD2. Per the germline V gene, CDR1 is SGHRS and CDR2 is YFSETQ. CDR3 length: 16 residues. After removal of 2 bases from V and 1 base from J, the junction contained 7 bases not matched to a gene. The CDR3 DNA reads TGCGCCAGCAGCTTTGGGCTAGCGGGCTTCCAAGAGACCCAGTACTTC. This codes for CASSFGLAGFQETQYF.

This sequence joins TRBV6-1 and TRBJ2-2; tentative D call: TRBD2 (5 bases). Trimming pared 5 bases from V and 3 bases from J, leaving 10 bases between. The length of the CDR3 is 14 residues. Germline V gene sequence: CDR1 MNHNS, CDR2 SASEGT. CDR3 coding DNA: TGTGCCAGCAGTCCACGGCGGGACACCGGGGAGCTGTTTTTT. Amino acid sequence: CASSPRRDTGELFF.

This clonotype was counted between two and nine times. The chain couples TRBV7-9 to TRBJ2-2; D gene uncertain. CDR3 length equals 17 residues. Per germline, CDR1 SEHNR and CDR2 FQNEAQ (reference sequence). Trimming removed 3 bases from V and 3 bases from J, with 17 bases in between. CDR3 DNA: TGTGCCAGCAGCTTGGGCCCACTAAGGCGCGACACCGGGGAGCTGTTTTTT. This codes for CASSLGPLRRDTGELFF.

This clonotype has ten or more counts. The chain links TRBV7-2 to TRBJ2-7; 8 nucleotides match TRBD2. Germline V gene lookup returns CDR1 SGHTA and CDR2 FQGNSA. The CDR3 covers 12 residues. V gave up 8 bases and J gave up 5 bases; unmatched junction bases: 5. CDR3 region: CASRGGPHEQYF. The CDR3 nucleotides read TGTGCCAGCCGGGGGGGCCCCCACGAGCAGTACTTC.

This clonotype was seen a few times. J is TRBJ2-7 and V is TRBV20-1; tentative D call: TRBD2 (6 bases). The CDR3 extends over 12 amino acids. Germline CDR1 and CDR2: DFQATT and SNEGSKA (reference sequence). V lost 8 bases to trimming and J lost 3 bases, with 14 bases between them. CDR3 in DNA: TGCAGTTTGAGGGACTCGGGCTACGAGCAGTACTTC. This translates into CSLRDSGYEQYF.

This clonotype was seen ten or more times. The chain joins TRBV20-1 to TRBJ2-7; tentatively, D is TRBD2 (6 bases). V lost 3 bases and J 4 bases, leaving 13 bases between the germline ends. Germline V lookup: CDR1 DFQATT, CDR2 SNEGSKA (reference sequence). This CDR3 has 13 amino acids. The CDR3 region has the DNA TGCAGTGCTAGTCCCGGGAGCGAGTACGAGCAGTACTTC. Residues: CSASPGSEYEQYF.

This clonotype was recorded at least ten times. This sequence joins TRBV5-8 and TRBJ2-3; perhaps TRBD2 as D (6 bases). The V gene's germline CDR1 is SGHTS and CDR2 YDEGEE. V shed 2 bases and J shed 2 bases, with 15 bases lying between them. The CDR3 covers 16 residues. The CDR3 coding sequence is TGTGCCAGCAGCTTCTCTCGGCGGGGCCCCACAGATACGCAGTATTTT. Protein product: CASSFSRRGPTDTQYF.

This clonotype has at least ten counts. At one of its ends the junction is not consistent with the germline gene, which may arise from a read error. The CDR3 here is CASSYMGEHYF. CDR3 DNA sequence: TGTGCCAGCAGTTATATGGGGGAGCACTACTTC. V usage is TRBV6-5 and J usage is TRBJ2-7; D tentatively reads TRBD1 or TRBD2 (5 bases each). Germline CDR1 reads MNHEY; CDR2 reads SVGAGI. The CDR3 has 11 residues.

This clonotype was counted many times. V usage is TRBV4-3 and J usage is TRBJ2-3, with D perhaps matching TRBD1 or TRBD2 (7 bases each). Germline V gene data show CDR1 as LGHNA and CDR2 as YSLEER. The V gene lost 8 bases and the J gene lost 8 bases, with 20 bases spanning the gap. CDR3 size: 14 residues. CDR3 region: CASGEGPGGGTQYF. The CDR3 bases are TGCGCCAGCGGGGAGGGCCCAGGGGGAGGTACGCAGTATTTT.